This paragraph reports one TCR beta chain. Its antigen target is currently unknown. No much larger clonotype is one base removed from it; base qualities were not supplied. The meaning of the sample's time point label: baseline before first vaccination. Vaccinee samples came from UK trials COV001 and COV002, including a single-blind randomized controlled phase 2/3 trial of AZD1222 (ChAdOx1 nCoV-19) in healthy adults. For TCRbeta chain sequencing, PBMC samples were collected from trial participants at day 0 and at day 28 after the second dose. The data derive from a study of T cell responses to AZD1222 COVID-19 vaccine (dated by TCRdb to the early 2020s). Looking at the study overall: AZD1222 recipients whose second dose came at about 4 weeks and those whose second dose came at about 12 weeks were combined into one group, since spike-specific TCR depth and breadth did not differ between the two schedules. Trial participants were enrolled by age into subgroups of 18-55, 56-69 and 70-plus years, and around 150, 29 and 61 TCR-sequenced participants, respectively, were included in these subgroups. TCR sequencing covered about 230 trial participants: 200 to 210 given two doses of AZD1222 and approximately 26 given two doses of MenACWY control vaccine.

Points the paper makes about the study in general: The 56-69-year group was small, and its depth increase did not reach significance, likely because of low power. Because no day 14 peak-response samples were available, repertoires were characterized only after the peak T cell response. Participants were mostly white British, with more females than males. The authors suggested clonal diversity may have been underestimated. Spike-specific TCR breadth and depth rose significantly after two AZD1222 doses compared with day 0 and with MenACWY recipients. Only five to seven AZD1222 recipients were SARS-CoV-2 seropositive at baseline, limiting conclusions about previously exposed vaccinees. CD4 TCRs associated with the vaccine covered the entire spike protein, and the dominant responses were in regions 160-218 and 743-854. Reportedly, almost half of the unique spike-specific TCRs recognized epitopes lying outside the regions that are mutated in the B.1.351 and B.1.1.7 variants.

The CDR3 has 14 amino acids, counting the end cysteine and phenylalanine. The read is trimmed to its CDR3 DNA, 42 bases read in frame from base 1. V ends up 2 bases short and J 2 bases short, with an unmatched junction base count of 3. Sequences MNHEY (CDR1) and SVGAGI (CDR2) are obtained from the germline V gene. The CDR3 regions of human TCRbeta chains were analyzed by immunosequencing. In the paper's pipeline: TCRs in the repertoires were compared against a reference library of SARS-CoV-2-specific TCRs that had been generated with the MIRA antigen-specificity platform. Breadth was defined as the fraction of unique TCRs that were SARS-CoV-2-associated. Depth was defined as the fraction of total T cells that were SARS-CoV-2-associated. Using the MIRA data, each spike-specific TCR was mapped to the spike region that the TCR reacts to and placed in a CD4 or CD8 class. Log10-transformed breadth and depth values were compared by one-way ANOVA with Sidak's multiple comparisons tests. The immuneACCESS repertoire file appears here via TCRdb, limited to in-frame rearrangements. These files lack a portion of the clones; in checked studies, under half of the deficit traces to unresolved V genes, and the cause of the others is not known. From that table come the V and J calls and clone size; the DNA was used to work out D and trimming. The table for this sample lists more than 85,000 clones; around 90% of them were counted only once. Together, the top ten hold approximately 7.9% of the sample.

The chain joins TRBV6-5 to TRBJ2-7, with 7 junctional bases fitting TRBD2. This specimen consisted of peripheral blood, obtained on day 0 of AZD1222 vaccination. The origin of this receptor is an adult in good health. The DNA reads TGTGCCAGCAGTTACAACCGGGGGGCCTACGAGCAGTACTTC. Translated, this is CASSYNRGAYEQYF.